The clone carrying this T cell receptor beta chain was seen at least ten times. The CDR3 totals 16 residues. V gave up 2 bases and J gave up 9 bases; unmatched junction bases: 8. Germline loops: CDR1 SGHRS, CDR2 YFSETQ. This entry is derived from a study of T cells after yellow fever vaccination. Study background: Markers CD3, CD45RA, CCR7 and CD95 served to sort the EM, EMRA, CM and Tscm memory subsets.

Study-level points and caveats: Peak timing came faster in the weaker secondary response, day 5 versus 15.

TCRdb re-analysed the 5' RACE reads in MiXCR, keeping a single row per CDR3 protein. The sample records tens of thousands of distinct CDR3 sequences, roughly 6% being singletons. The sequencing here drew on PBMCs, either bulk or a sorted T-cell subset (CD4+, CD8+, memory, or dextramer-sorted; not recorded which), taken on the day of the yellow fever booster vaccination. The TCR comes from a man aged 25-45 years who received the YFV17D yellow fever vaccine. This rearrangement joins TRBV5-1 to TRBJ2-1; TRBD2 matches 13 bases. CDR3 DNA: TGCGCCAGCAGCTTAACTAGCGGGAGGGCCGAAGCTGAGCAGTTCTTC. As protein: CASSLTSGRAEAEQFF.